This T cell receptor (beta chain) was profiled in a study of T-cell memory formation after mild COVID-19. Whole-study context: Largely, TCR clusters stayed within a single donor. Study outcomes and limitations: Mostly located in CM and EM were contracting CD4+ clones, with contracting CD8+ clones located in EMRA. Whereas later expanders leaned CD4+, clones contracting day 15 to 85 showed a balanced CD4/CD8 makeup.

CDR1 and CDR2 from the germline V gene are MNHEY and SMNVEV (reference sequence). This CDR3 spans 14 amino acids. Trimming cost V 8 bases and J 0 bases, with 11 bases left between them. Of note for this clonotype: Its specificity is unknown.

The TCR alpha and TCR beta cDNA libraries, bearing sample barcodes and UMIs, were generated by 5'RACE using constant-segment primers. TCRdb reprocessed the 5' RACE reads via MiXCR and lists one record per CDR3 protein. Here the sample spans around 50,000 distinct CDR3 sequences, 9.5% to 15% being singletons. The chain couples TRBV27 to TRBJ1-3; D remains unclear. Source material: PBMCs or a T cell subset sorted from them (not recorded which). This receptor was obtained from a young man who had mild COVID-19 (a few samples of this study predate the infection). Cell type and time point are not known. The CDR3 DNA reads TGTGCCAGCTCAGCCCTGACCTCTGGAAACACCATATATTTT. This encodes CASSALTSGNTIYF.